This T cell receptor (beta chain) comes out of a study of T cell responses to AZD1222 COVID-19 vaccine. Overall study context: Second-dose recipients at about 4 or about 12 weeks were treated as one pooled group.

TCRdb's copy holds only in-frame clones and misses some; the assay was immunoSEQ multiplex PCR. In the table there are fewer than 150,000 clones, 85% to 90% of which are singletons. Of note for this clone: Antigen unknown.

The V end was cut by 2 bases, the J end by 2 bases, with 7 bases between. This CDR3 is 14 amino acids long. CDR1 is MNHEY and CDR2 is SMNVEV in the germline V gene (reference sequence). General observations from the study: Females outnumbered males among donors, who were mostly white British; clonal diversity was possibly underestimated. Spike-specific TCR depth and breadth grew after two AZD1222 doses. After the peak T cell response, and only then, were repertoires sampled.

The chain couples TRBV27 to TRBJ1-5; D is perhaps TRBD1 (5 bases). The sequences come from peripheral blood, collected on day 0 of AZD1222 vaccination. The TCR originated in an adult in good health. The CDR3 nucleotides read TGTGCCAGCAGTTTAATCAGGGGCAATCAGCCCCAGCATTTT. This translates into CASSLIRGNQPQHF.